Sequencing of this TCR beta chain was carried out in a study of regulatory dendritic cells for organ transplantation. Naive CD45RA+ and memory CD45RO+ CD4+ or CD8+ T cells were FACS-sorted. The CDR3 spans 13 residues. The V gene's germline CDR1 is MRHNA and CDR2 SNTAGT. The V segment lost 5 bases and the J segment 5 bases; nucleotides outside the gene matches: 4. Study-wide results and limits: Memory T cells were less diverse than naive, with memory CD8+ most oligoclonal. Alloreactive memory CD8+ T cell pools varied considerably between individuals. Regulatory dendritic cells appeared to expand memory CD8+ clones less than mature ones.

With respect to this clone: Its cognate antigen is unknown.

Only in-frame clones appear in the TCRdb table, and some are missing; sequencing was by immunoSEQ multiplex PCR. The data show roughly 5,200 clones, 55% to 65% seen once. The rearrangement uses TRBV6-4 and TRBJ2-3, with TRBD2 matching over 7 bases. Sequencing used memory CD8+ T cells from blood. Specified subset: CD45RO+ memory T cells. This receptor was obtained from a human donor in good health. The DNA for the CDR3 is TGTGCCAGCAGTTCGGGACTATTAGATACGCAGTATTTT. It yields the protein CASSSGLLDTQYF.